Sequencing of this T cell receptor (beta chain) was carried out in a study of control samples from healthy donors and cancer patients. TCRdb keeps only in-frame clones here, not all; method: immunoSEQ multiplex PCR. The table shows 110,000 or so clones, with approximately 87% occurring only once. The CDR3 runs to 15 residues. Trimming cost V 2 bases and J 1 base, with 9 bases left between them. From germline, CDR1 is MNHEY and CDR2 SVGAGI. The genes are TRBV6-5 and TRBJ1-5; a possible D gene is TRBD1 (6 bases). Specimen: blood. This clonotype was obtained from a man aged 25 to 40 in good health. The CDR3 sequence is CASSYEGGSNQPQHF. DNA of the CDR3: TGTGCCAGCAGTTACGAAGGGGGAAGCAATCAGCCCCAGCATTTT.